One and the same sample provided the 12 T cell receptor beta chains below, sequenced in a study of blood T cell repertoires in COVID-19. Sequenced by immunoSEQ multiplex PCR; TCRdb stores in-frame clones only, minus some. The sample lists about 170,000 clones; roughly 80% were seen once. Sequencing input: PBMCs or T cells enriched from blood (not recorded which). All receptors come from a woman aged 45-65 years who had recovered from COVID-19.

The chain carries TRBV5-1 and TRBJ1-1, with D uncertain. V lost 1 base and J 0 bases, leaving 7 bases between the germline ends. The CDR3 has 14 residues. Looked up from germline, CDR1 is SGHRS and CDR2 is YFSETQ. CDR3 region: CASSLWQMNTEAFF. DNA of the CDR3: TGCGCCAGCAGCTTGTGGCAGATGAACACTGAAGCTTTCTTT. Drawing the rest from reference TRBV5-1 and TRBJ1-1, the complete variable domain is KAGVTQTPRYLIKTRGQQVTLSCSPISGHRSVSWYQQTPGQGLQFLFEYFSETQRNKGNFPGRFSGRQFSNSRSEMNVSTLELGDSALYLCASSLWQMNTEAFFGQGTRLTVV.

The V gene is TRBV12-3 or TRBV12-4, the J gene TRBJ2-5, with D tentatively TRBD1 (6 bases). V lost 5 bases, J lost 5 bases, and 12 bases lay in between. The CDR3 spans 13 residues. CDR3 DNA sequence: TGTGCCAGCAGTAACGCAGGGGCTGAGACCCAGTACTTC. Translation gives CASSNAGAETQYF.

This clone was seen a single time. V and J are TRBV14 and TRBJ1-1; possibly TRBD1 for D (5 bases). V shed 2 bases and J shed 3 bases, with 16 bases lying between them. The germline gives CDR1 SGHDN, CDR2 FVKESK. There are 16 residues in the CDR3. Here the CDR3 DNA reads TGTGCCAGCAGCCAATCACAGGCGAGCCGGGACACTGAAGCTTTCTTT. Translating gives CASSQSQASRDTEAFF. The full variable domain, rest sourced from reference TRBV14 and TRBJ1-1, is EAGVTQFPSHSVIEKGQTVTLRCDPISGHDNLYWYRRVMGKEIKFLLHFVKESKQDESGMPNNRFLAERTGGTYSTLKVQPAELEDSGVYFCASSQSQASRDTEAFFGQGTRLTVV.

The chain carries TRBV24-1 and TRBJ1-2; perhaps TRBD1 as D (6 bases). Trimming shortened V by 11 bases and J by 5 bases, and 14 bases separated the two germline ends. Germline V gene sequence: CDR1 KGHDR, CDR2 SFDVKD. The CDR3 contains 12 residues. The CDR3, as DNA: TGTGCCATCTCGGACAGATCTTATGGCTACACCTTC. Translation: CAISDRSYGYTF.

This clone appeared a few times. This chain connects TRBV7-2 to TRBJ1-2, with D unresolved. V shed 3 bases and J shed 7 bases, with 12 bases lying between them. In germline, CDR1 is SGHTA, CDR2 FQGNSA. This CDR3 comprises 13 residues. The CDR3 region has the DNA TGTGCCAGCAGCTTTTTCACAGAGGGTGGCTACACCTTC. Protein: CASSFFTEGGYTF.

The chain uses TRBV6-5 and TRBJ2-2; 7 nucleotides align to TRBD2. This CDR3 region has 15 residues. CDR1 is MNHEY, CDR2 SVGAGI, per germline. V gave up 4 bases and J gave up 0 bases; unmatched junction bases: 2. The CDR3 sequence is CASSSLAANTGELFF. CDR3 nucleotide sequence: TGTGCCAGCAGTTCCCTAGCGGCGAACACCGGGGAGCTGTTTTTT.

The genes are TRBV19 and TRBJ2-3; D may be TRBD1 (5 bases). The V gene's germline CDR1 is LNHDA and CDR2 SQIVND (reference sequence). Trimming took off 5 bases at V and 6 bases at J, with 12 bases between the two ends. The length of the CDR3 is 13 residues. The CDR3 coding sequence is TGTGCCAGTAGTCGACAGTCCTCCGATACGCAGTATTTT. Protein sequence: CASSRQSSDTQYF.

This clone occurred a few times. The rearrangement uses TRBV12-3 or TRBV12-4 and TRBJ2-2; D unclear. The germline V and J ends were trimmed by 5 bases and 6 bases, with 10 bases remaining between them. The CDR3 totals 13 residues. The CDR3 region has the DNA TGTGCCAGCAGTCTGACTCGCCCCGGGGAGCTGTTTTTT. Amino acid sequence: CASSLTRPGELFF.

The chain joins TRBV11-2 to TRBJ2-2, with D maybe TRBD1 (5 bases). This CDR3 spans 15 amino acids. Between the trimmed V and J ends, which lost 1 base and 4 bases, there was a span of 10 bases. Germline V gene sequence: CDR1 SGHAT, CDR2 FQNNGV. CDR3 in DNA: TGTGCCAGCAGCTTAGGAACCAGGGCCACCGGGGAGCTGTTTTTT. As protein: CASSLGTRATGELFF.

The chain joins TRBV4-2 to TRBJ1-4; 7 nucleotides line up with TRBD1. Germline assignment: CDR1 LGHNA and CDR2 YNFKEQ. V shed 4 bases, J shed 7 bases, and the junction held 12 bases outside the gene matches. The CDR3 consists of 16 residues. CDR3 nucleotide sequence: TGTGCCAGCAGCCGGAGCAGGGGGGAAGCAGGTGAAAAACTGTTTTTT. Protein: CASSRSRGEAGEKLFF.

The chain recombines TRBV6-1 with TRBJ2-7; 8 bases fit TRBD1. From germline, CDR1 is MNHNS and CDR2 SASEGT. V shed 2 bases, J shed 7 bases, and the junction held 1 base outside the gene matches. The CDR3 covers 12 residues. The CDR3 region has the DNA TGTGCCAGCAGTGAATGGGACAGGGAGCAGTACGTC. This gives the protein CASSEWDREQYV.

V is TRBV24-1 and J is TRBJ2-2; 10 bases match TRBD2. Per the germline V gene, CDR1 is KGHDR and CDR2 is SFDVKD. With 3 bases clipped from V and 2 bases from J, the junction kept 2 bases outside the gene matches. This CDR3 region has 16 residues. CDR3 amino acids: CATSDVAGGNTGELFF. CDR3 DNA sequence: TGTGCCACCAGTGATGTAGCGGGAGGCAACACCGGGGAGCTGTTTTTT.